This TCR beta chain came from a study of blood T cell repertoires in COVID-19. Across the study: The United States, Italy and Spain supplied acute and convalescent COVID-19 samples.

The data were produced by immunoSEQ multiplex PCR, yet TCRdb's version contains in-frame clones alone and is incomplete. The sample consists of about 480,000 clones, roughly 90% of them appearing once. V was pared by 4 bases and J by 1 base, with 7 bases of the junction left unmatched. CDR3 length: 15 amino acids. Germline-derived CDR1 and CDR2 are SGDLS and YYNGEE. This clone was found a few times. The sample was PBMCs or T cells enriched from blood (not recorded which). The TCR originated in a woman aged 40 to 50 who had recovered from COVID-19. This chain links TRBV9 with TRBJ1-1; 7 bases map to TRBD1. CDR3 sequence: CASSLGGGGNTEAFF. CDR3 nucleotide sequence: TGTGCCAGCAGCCTAGGAGGGGGCGGGAACACTGAAGCTTTCTTT.